This record concerns one T cell receptor (beta chain) sequence. The data derive from a study of shared clonotypes between healthy human individuals. The CDR3 contains 13 residues. Germline-derived CDR1 and CDR2 are WNHNN and SYGVQD (reference sequence). V lost 3 bases to trimming and J lost 4 bases, with 10 bases between them. Profiled with immunoSEQ multiplex PCR; TCRdb holds only in-frame clones, not every one. The sample has about 2.4 million clones; roughly nine tenths are singletons. Material: naive CD4+ T cells sorted from blood. Subset specified: CD45RA+ positively selected. The chain has TRBV10-1 and TRBJ2-7; D might be TRBD1 or TRBD2, each matching 5 bases. This receptor was taken from a man aged 18 to 29 in good health. This CDR3 is CASSDGTPYEQYF. The CDR3 coding sequence is TGCGCCAGCAGTGACGGGACCCCTTACGAGCAGTACTTC.